The TCR beta chain described here comes from a study of T cell repertoires in cytomegalovirus infection. Study details: HLA-B-restricted CMV epitopes that are well studied were used alongside recently identified HLA-C-restricted ones. Public TCR beta signatures marked donors with CMV infection and the matching HLA.

Trimming took off 5 bases at V and 8 bases at J, with 18 bases between the two ends. This CDR3 has 15 amino acids. The germline gives CDR1 ENHRY, CDR2 SYGVKD. For this clonotype: Its target is not known.

Findings of the study overall: Ex vivo responses were dominated by HLA-C-restricted CMV-specific TCR beta clonotypes.

MiXCR was run by TCRdb on the reads, yielding one entry per CDR3 protein. The sample has roughly 920,000 distinct CDR3 sequences, about 33% seen once. This sequence originates from a human donor in good health (CMV status not recorded). Some clones in this sample may be carry-over from other donors' samples. The V call is TRBV10-3, the J call TRBJ1-4; no clear D. The sequencing here drew on cultured CD8+ T cells from PBMCs, taken from culture after CMV antigen stimulation. CDR3 DNA sequence: TGTGCCATCAGTTCAAAGGGAGGTACTAGAGAAAAACTGTTTTTT. It specifies CAISSKGGTREKLFF.